The 20 T cell receptor beta chains presented below share a single source sample, sequenced in a study of vaccination and CD4 T cells after COVID-19. The Oncomine TCR Beta short-read assay was applied to DNA of cultured CD4+ T cells. One entry per CDR3 protein results from TCRdb running MiXCR on the PCR reads. The sample lists about 10,000 distinct CDR3 sequences; about 51% were seen once. These receptors' targets are unknown. Indicated treatment: approximately 9-day PBMC culture with coronavirus spike peptide pools or control peptides (ViraFEST assay). Input material: CD4+ T cells from blood, cultured in vitro. The receptor source for this set is a human donor who had recovered from COVID-19.

The chain combines TRBV6-1 with TRBJ2-3; 8 positions match TRBD1. The germline V gene has CDR1 MNHNS and CDR2 SASEGT. The CDR3 has 18 residues. With 1 base clipped from V and 2 bases from J, the junction kept 11 bases outside the gene matches. The CDR3 region is CASSEDWTGRGDTDTQYF. The CDR3 DNA follows: TGTGCCAGCAGTGAAGACTGGACAGGGAGAGGCGACACAGATACGCAGTATTTT.

The V gene is TRBV11-3, the J gene TRBJ1-6, with a weak D call TRBD1 (5 bases). The CDR3 is 13 residues long. V was cut by 4 bases and J by 6 bases, with 7 bases left in between. The germline V gene has CDR1 SGHNT and CDR2 YENEEA. The CDR3 DNA sequence: TGTGCCAGCAGCTATGGGGGTAATTCACCCCTCCACTTT. Translating gives CASSYGGNSPLHF.

The chain has TRBV2 and TRBJ2-3, with 7 bases that match TRBD1. Germline values: CDR1 SNHLY, CDR2 FYNNEI. The CDR3 contains 13 residues. Trimming removed 4 bases from V and 3 bases from J; junction bases left unmatched: 1. CDR3 in amino acids: CASSGTGTDTQYF. The CDR3 DNA is TGTGCCAGCAGTGGGACAGGAACAGATACGCAGTATTTT.

This clonotype has just one count. The gene calls are TRBV12-3 or TRBV12-4 and TRBJ1-6; 10 nucleotides align to TRBD1. This CDR3 spans 20 amino acids. J was trimmed by 3 bases and V by 6 bases; bases with no gene match: 17. CDR3 amino acids: CASSPRTGGLIYSYNSPLHF. The DNA for the CDR3 is TGTGCCAGCAGCCCCAGGACAGGGGGATTGATTTATAGCTATAATTCACCCCTCCACTTT.

This clonotype has just a few counts. This rearrangement joins TRBV7-9 to TRBJ1-2, with a weak D call TRBD1 (6 bases). Trimming removed 7 bases from V and 4 bases from J, with 16 bases in between. Germline assignment: CDR1 SEHNR and CDR2 FQNEAQ (reference sequence). The CDR3 has 14 amino acids. As DNA, the CDR3 is TGTGCCAGCACTCACGGGGGGGCGGTCTATGGCTACACCTTC. Translated, it gives CASTHGGAVYGYTF.

The rearrangement joins TRBV19 to TRBJ1-5; D is undetermined. The CDR3 extends over 13 amino acids. Per germline, CDR1 LNHDA and CDR2 SQIVND (reference sequence). Trimming took off 4 bases at V and 4 bases at J, with 8 bases between the two ends. This CDR3 reads CASSRQNNQPQHF. The CDR3, as DNA: TGTGCCAGTAGTAGGCAGAATAATCAGCCCCAGCATTTT.

A note on this clonotype: Without the conserved terminal phenylalanine or tryptophan, this CDR3 likely stems from a read error. The chain links TRBV15 to TRBJ1-4; no firm D call. Germline-derived CDR1 and CDR2 are LNHNV and YYDKDF (reference sequence). This CDR3 is built from 15 residues. V lost 2 bases and J 5 bases, leaving 12 bases between the germline ends. This CDR3 is CATSRRLGSNEKLFL. CDR3 sequence (DNA): TGTGCCACCAGCAGAAGACTGGGGTCGAATGAAAAACTGTTTCTT.

CDR3 region: CASSLAQGLNEQFF. CDR3 nucleotides: TGTGCCAGCAGCTTAGCGCAGGGGCTCAATGAGCAGTTCTTC. The chain combines TRBV7-2 with TRBJ2-1; D may be TRBD1 (6 bases). The V gene lost 0 bases and the J gene lost 6 bases, with 9 bases spanning the gap. Germline V gives CDR1 SGHTA, CDR2 FQGNSA. CDR3 length equals 14 residues.

This clonotype was observed a handful of times. This sequence joins TRBV27 and TRBJ2-7; 7 bases align to TRBD1. The CDR3 runs 13 residues. Looked up from germline, CDR1 is MNHEY and CDR2 is SMNVEV (reference sequence). Unmatched junction bases numbered 4, after V lost 7 bases and J lost 1 base. The CDR3 reads CASTKQGSYEQYF. The CDR3 DNA reads TGTGCCAGCACCAAACAGGGGTCCTACGAGCAGTACTTC.

The chain carries TRBV20-1 and TRBJ1-1; TRBD1 is a possible D gene (5 bases). The CDR3 spans 14 residues. Trimming cost V 6 bases and J 7 bases, with 21 bases left between them. Germline V gene sequence: CDR1 DFQATT, CDR2 SNEGSKA (reference sequence). As DNA, the CDR3 is TGCAGTGCCCCCTACGACGCCAGGGTGAGTGAAGCTTTCTTT. This codes for CSAPYDARVSEAFF.

This chain uses TRBV29-1 with TRBJ1-2; 10 bases are a match to TRBD1. After removal of 0 bases from V and 8 bases from J, the junction contained 6 bases not matched to a gene. The CDR3 runs to 14 residues. Germline V CDR1 and CDR2: SQVTM, ANQGSEA. The CDR3, as DNA: TGCAGCGTTGAAGAGTCGGGACAGGGGAGCGGCTACACCTTC. Amino acids: CSVEESGQGSGYTF.

V usage is TRBV2 and J usage is TRBJ2-3; D possibly uses TRBD1 or TRBD2 (5 bases each). Germline values: CDR1 SNHLY, CDR2 FYNNEI. The V and J ends lost 6 bases and 2 bases respectively, with 12 bases between them. The CDR3 length is 14 residues. The CDR3, as DNA: TGTGCCAGCAGCCCCCGGGACGTCACAGATACGCAGTATTTT. This translates into CASSPRDVTDTQYF. The full variable domain, its missing parts supplied by reference TRBV2 and TRBJ2-3, is EPEVTQTPSHQVTQMGQEVILRCVPISNHLYFYWYRQILGQKVEFLVSFYNNEISEKSEIFDDQFSVERPDGSNFTLKIRSTKLEDSAMYFCASSPRDVTDTQYFGPGTRLTVL.

There are a few counts of this clonotype. The chain combines TRBV20-1 with TRBJ2-7; D is perhaps TRBD1 (5 bases). The V end was cut by 4 bases, the J end by 0 bases, with 13 bases between. Germline lookup yields CDR1 DFQATT and CDR2 SNEGSKA (reference sequence). This CDR3 has 14 residues. DNA of the CDR3: TGCAGTGCTATTCGACAGACCAGCTCCTACGAGCAGTACTTC. Its protein product is CSAIRQTSSYEQYF.

The chain uses TRBV20-1 and TRBJ2-3; D may be TRBD2 (6 bases). V was cut by 3 bases and J by 0 bases, with 13 bases left in between. Germline V gene data show CDR1 as DFQATT and CDR2 as SNEGSKA (reference sequence). This CDR3 has 15 residues. The CDR3 DNA reads as TGCAGTGCTAGCTTGCCGGCGGGGAGCACAGATACGCAGTATTTT. Amino acids: CSASLPAGSTDTQYF.

CDR3 region: CASGLGQSYEQYF. DNA for the CDR3: TGTGCTAGTGGTCTGGGACAGTCCTACGAGCAGTACTTC. This chain links TRBV12-5 with TRBJ2-7; 7 bases map to TRBD1. Germline loops: CDR1 LGHNT, CDR2 FRNRAP. Losses at the gene ends were 5 bases for V and 1 base for J; bases not matched to a gene: 2. The CDR3 loop spans 13 amino acids.

This clonotype was counted between two and nine times. This chain links TRBV15 with TRBJ2-1, with 9 bases lining up with TRBD1. This CDR3 spans 15 amino acids. V lost 4 bases to trimming and J lost 4 bases; unmatched junction nucleotides: 5. From germline, CDR1 is LNHNV and CDR2 YYDKDF (reference sequence). CDR3 sequence reads: CATSKRGQGYNEQFF. In DNA form, the CDR3 reads TGTGCCACCAGCAAGAGGGGACAGGGATACAATGAGCAGTTCTTC.

The rearrangement links TRBV7-9 to TRBJ2-7; either TRBD1 or TRBD2 may supply D (6 bases each). The length of the CDR3 is 15 residues. V shed 5 bases and J shed 2 bases, with 16 bases lying between them. From germline, CDR1 is SEHNR and CDR2 FQNEAQ (reference sequence). DNA for the CDR3: TGTGCCAGCAGCCTCCAGGGGACTGCCCCCTACGAGCAGTACTTC. Protein product: CASSLQGTAPYEQYF.

The V call is TRBV3-1, the J call TRBJ1-5, with D hard to call. From germline, CDR1 is LGHDT and CDR2 YNNKEL (reference sequence). The V gene lost 5 bases and the J gene lost 3 bases, with 5 bases spanning the gap. The CDR3 is made up of 12 amino acids. The CDR3 DNA is TGTGCCAGCAGCGGGTACAATCAGCCCCAGCATTTT. It encodes CASSGYNQPQHF.

The chain links TRBV7-8 to TRBJ2-3; 7 nucleotides agree with TRBD1. The germline V gene encodes CDR1 SGHVS and CDR2 FQNEAQ. The CDR3 extends over 15 amino acids. V trimming: 4 bases; J trimming: 0 bases; junction bases outside the gene matches: 4. In DNA form, the CDR3 reads TGTGCCAGCAGCTCACCGGGACAGAGCACAGATACGCAGTATTTT. Amino acid sequence: CASSSPGQSTDTQYF.

The chain links TRBV7-9 to TRBJ1-2, with D maybe TRBD1 (5 bases). The CDR3 covers 13 residues. CDR1 SEHNR and CDR2 FQNEAQ come from the germline V gene (reference sequence). V lost 2 bases and J 7 bases, leaving 11 bases between the germline ends. CDR3 sequence: CASSLLGGGGYTF. The CDR3 DNA reads as TGTGCCAGCAGCTTACTAGGTGGGGGTGGCTACACCTTC.